This T cell receptor (beta chain) was sequenced for a study of a mutant IDH1 vaccine in newly diagnosed glioma. Study in general: Vaccination followed radiotherapy alone by 4-6 weeks, or accompanied temozolomide cycles. It was radiotherapy, temozolomide, or both that patients received previously, with most receiving both.

Time point in this sample: week 23, last vaccination. A single vaccine dose contained 300 ug of mutant IDH1 20-mer peptide, and topical imiquimod was used with it. Profiling relied on immunoSEQ multiplex PCR, and the TCRdb table lists in-frame clones only, not all of them. The table records about 56,000 clones, 87% of them present only once. A note on this clone: Antigen specificity is unknown.

Trimming took 8 bases from V and 1 from J, leaving 10 bases between them. Per germline, CDR1 MNHEY and CDR2 SMNVEV (reference sequence). The CDR3 covers 13 residues. The sequence was collected from a man in his forties or fifties with glioma. The sample in question was PBMCs, obtained from a glioma patient whose treatment included an IDH1 peptide vaccine. The V gene is TRBV27, the J gene TRBJ2-3; D may be TRBD1 (7 bases). As DNA, the CDR3 is TGTGCCAGCCGCGGGACAGGCACAGATACGCAGTATTTT. Translation: CASRGTGTDTQYF.